The clone carrying this T cell receptor beta chain was seen more than once but under ten times. Its target is not known. This sample is part of a study of T-cell memory formation after mild COVID-19. Study observations and caveats: Cross-reactive memory seemingly joined, as some responding clones were found in pre-infection memory.

Constant-segment primers and 5'RACE yielded cDNA libraries for TCR alpha and TCR beta, each carrying sample barcodes and UMIs. TCRdb redid the calling of the 5' RACE reads with MiXCR, one entry per CDR3 protein. The table has approximately 89,000 distinct CDR3 sequences, roughly 12% seen once. J lost 4 bases, V lost 5 bases, and 13 bases had no gene match. Germline V gives CDR1 SEHNR, CDR2 FQNEAQ (reference sequence). The CDR3 has 16 amino acids. Material for sequencing was PBMCs or a T cell subset sorted from them (not recorded which). V usage is TRBV7-9 and J usage is TRBJ2-5, with 7 bases matching TRBD1. The source of this sequence is a man younger than 30 who had mild COVID-19 (a few samples of this study predate the infection). Cell type and time point are not known. DNA of the CDR3: TGTGCCAGCAGCGGAGATTCAAGGGGGCTGGGAGAGACCCAGTACTTC. This codes for CASSGDSRGLGETQYF.